The entry that follows covers one TCR beta chain sequence. Here immunoSEQ multiplex PCR was the method, and the copy in TCRdb shows in-frame clones only, minus some. The repertoire consists of about 130,000 clones, with roughly four fifths occurring once and the leading ten covering over 15%. These data are taken from a study of blood T cell repertoires in COVID-19. Participants reported their clinical history, and cohort assignment relied on those reports. The CDR3 totals 15 residues. Germline V gene sequence: CDR1 SGHTA, CDR2 FQGNSA. The V and J ends lost 5 bases and 3 bases, in that order; junction bases with no gene match: 4.

V and J are TRBV7-2 and TRBJ2-1; 10 bases are shared with TRBD2. The TCR was taken from a man in his thirties or forties who had recovered from COVID-19. Material: PBMCs or T cells enriched from blood (not recorded which). This CDR3 reads CASSQGLAVYNEQFF. The CDR3 DNA sequence: TGTGCCAGCAGCCAAGGACTAGCGGTCTACAATGAGCAGTTCTTC.